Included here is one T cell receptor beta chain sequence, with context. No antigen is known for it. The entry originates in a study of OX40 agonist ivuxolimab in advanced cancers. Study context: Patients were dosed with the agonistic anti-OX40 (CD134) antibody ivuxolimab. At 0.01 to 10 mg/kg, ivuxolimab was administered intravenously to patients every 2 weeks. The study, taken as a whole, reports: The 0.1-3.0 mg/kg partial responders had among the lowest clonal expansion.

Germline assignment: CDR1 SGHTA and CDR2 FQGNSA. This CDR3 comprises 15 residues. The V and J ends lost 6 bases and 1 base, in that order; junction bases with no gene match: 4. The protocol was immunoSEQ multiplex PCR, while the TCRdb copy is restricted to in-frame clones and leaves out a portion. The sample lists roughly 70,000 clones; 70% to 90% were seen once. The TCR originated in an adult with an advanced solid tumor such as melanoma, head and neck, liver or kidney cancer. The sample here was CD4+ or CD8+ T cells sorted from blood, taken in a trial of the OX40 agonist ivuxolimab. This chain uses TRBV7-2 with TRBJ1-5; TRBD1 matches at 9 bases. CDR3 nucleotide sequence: TGTGCCAGCAGTGACAGGGGGACCAGCAATCAGCCCCAGCATTTT. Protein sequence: CASSDRGTSNQPQHF.